Listed below are T cell receptor beta chains from one sample, sequenced in a study of CD8 T cells in Susac syndrome. From the immunoSEQ multiplex PCR reads, TCRdb called clonotypes with MiXCR, one entry per CDR3 protein. The sample has about 71,000 distinct CDR3 sequences, roughly 95% seen once. Sequenced material: CD4+ T cells from PBMCs. The receptors were gathered from a human donor with multiple sclerosis. CDR3s leave out the opening cysteine and the closing phenylalanine or tryptophan. The D gene is left open where the match is weak.

d_gene,v_gene,CDR3aa
.,TRBV5-1,ASSYGPGGSETQY
.,TRBV10-3,AISLQGEDSPLH
.,TRBV7-9,ASSRDGGHEQY
TRBD1,TRBV10-2,ASSDWDSFNQPQH
.,TRBV2,ASAIRDTYTDTQY
TRBD1,TRBV29-1,SVERDRGTGGYT
TRBD1,TRBV30,AWSPRTGSYNEQF
.,TRBV27,ASSQRTVSYNEQF
.,TRBV6-6,ASSTSGNQPQH
TRBD2,TRBV24-1,ATSDPGLAGGGADTQY
.,TRBV10-3,AISESEGGFMRSTDTQY
.,TRBV5-4,ASSSGGSGANVLT
.,TRBV5-1,ASSLGLAGVDGYT
.,TRBV20-1,SARDGGRDTQY
.,TRBV20-1,SARFMNTEAF
TRBD1,TRBV2,ASRVTGVRSGEQY
TRBD1,TRBV10-3,AISGTGAPNTEAF
.,TRBV7-9,ASSSSRGTQY
.,TRBV7-9,ASSLVRSTEAF
.,TRBV30,ASGVDNYGYT
.,TRBV15,ATSREAGSYGYT
TRBD2,TRBV2,ASSELAGGLNEQF
.,TRBV10-3,AISDPYEQY
TRBD2,TRBV4-2,ASSNLAGEVDTQY
TRBD1,TRBV27,ASSRPGTGVPYNEQF
.,TRBV20-1,SAYGSNEQF
.,TRBV2,ASNTGLAQPQH
TRBD2,TRBV20-1,SAYLSSGGRHYNEQF
TRBD2,TRBV9,ASSPRTSGGAVDEQF
TRBD2,TRBV5-1,ASSLTSGAVVNEQF
.,TRBV7-9,ASSFSLEQY
TRBD1,TRBV3-1,ASSQEWDSYGYT
TRBD1,TRBV4-3,ASSHVYSGQSYEQY
.,TRBV29-1,SVETGVRTEAF
.,TRBV7-7,ASSLGRDYEQY
.,TRBV5-1,ASSYGQGQETQY
.,TRBV25-1,ASSEAGANVLT
.,TRBV6-5,ASRQNYGYT
.,TRBV29-1,SATAGQSTEAF
.,TRBV6-5,ASTSIWALDSPLH
.,TRBV7-9,ASSLVGLGTDTQY
TRBD1,TRBV7-9,ASSSPTTRDSFNSPLH
.,TRBV7-9,ASTLGRSTDTQY
.,TRBV2,ASTAGDPLYTQY
.,TRBV7-9,ASSPLRAGEQF
.,TRBV11-3,ASSLAGSGSGELF
.,TRBV25-1,ASSRKVRWQGSTDTQY
TRBD2,TRBV12-3/TRBV12-4,ASSPRTSGGRRETQY
.,TRBV4-3,ASSQGLFNYGYT
TRBD1,TRBV29-1,SVEGSRGRGTEAF
.,TRBV2,ASRRTGTRNTEAF
TRBD1,TRBV5-4,ASSFRDRGNEQF